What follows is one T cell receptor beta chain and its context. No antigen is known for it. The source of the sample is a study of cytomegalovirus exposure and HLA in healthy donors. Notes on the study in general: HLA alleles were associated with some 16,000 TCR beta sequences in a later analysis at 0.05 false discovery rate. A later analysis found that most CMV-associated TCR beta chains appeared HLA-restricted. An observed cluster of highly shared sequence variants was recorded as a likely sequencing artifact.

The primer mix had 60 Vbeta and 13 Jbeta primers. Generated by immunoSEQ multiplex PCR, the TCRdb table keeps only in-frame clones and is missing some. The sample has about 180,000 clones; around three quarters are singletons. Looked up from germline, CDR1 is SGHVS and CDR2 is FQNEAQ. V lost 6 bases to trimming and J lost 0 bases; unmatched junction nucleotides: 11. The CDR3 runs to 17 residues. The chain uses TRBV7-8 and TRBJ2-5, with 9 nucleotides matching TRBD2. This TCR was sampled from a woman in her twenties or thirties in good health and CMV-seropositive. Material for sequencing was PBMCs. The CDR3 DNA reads TGTGCCAGCAGACCGTTGGGGCTAGCGGGGAACCAAGAGACCCAGTACTTC. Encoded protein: CASRPLGLAGNQETQYF.